The T cell receptor beta chain under discussion was sequenced for a study of blood T cell repertoires in COVID-19 (dated by TCRdb to 2018 to 2021). Some background on the complete study: Samples covering the acute and convalescent phases of COVID-19 were provided by collaborators in the United States, Italy and Spain. Subjects who had been exposed to COVID-19, were actively infected with it, or had recovered from it provided the deeply sampled blood TCRbeta repertoires that made up the dataset. The sample metadata nearly always contained a de-identified subject ID, COVID-19 status, age in years and sex. Where available, HLA class I and class II types were obtained from metadata supplied by the sample provider rather than from assay-based typing. Samples came from the ongoing ImmuneRACE study (first 160 participants) plus 1,254 subjects from 6 global collaborators. The prospective study material was composed of cDNA or gDNA derived from T cells, B-cell-depleted T cells, or PBMCs. The repertoires were released in a freely available public database meant as a resource for research on the immune response to SARS-CoV-2. Here is what the overall study found, with its caveats: Clinical and demographic metadata were provided uncurated, with the amount varying by source and participant.

Whole blood was collected in K2EDTA tubes by collaborating institutions according to the institutions' own protocols. For TCRbeta analysis, collaborators shipped samples in one of three forms: frozen whole blood, isolated PBMCs, or DNA extracted from either of those sample types. The immunoSEQ Assay, a bias-controlled multiplex PCR, was used to amplify TCRbeta CDR3 regions from genomic DNA. The authors' analysis ran thus. The number of nucleated cells in each sample was estimated from the amplification of reference gene primers within the assay. Sequence reads were collapsed and filtered to measure the absolute abundance of every unique TCRbeta CDR3 rearrangement. For each sample, productive Simpson clonality was calculated as the square root of Simpson's diversity index across productive rearrangements. Drawn from immuneACCESS, this table holds only the in-frame rearrangements with V and J called that TCRdb kept. Clones are partly lost; checked studies trace under half to an unresolved V gene and leave the rest unexplained. The V and J calls and the clone size are those of that table, but D and trimming were determined from the DNA. Across this sample there are over 120,000 clones, with over 70% seen only once. The ten largest account for 44% of the sample.

Of note for this clone: Its antigen has not been determined. Per-nucleotide qualities are absent, and no much larger clonotype sits a single base away.

CDR1 is given as SEHNR and CDR2 as FQNEAQ, both from the germline V gene (reference sequence). V is reduced by 1 base and J by 3 bases, leaving a spacing of 12 bases between them. The CDR3 numbers 15 residues from cysteine through phenylalanine. This entry keeps only the CDR3 DNA: 45 bases, framed from base 1. Sequencing input: peripheral blood. The sequence links TRBV7-9 to TRBJ2-5; the D gene cannot be named for sure. The receptor was derived from a human donor in a cohort sampled during active COVID-19. The DNA sequence follows: TGTGCCAGCAGCTTAGAAATGTCAAGCGAAGAGACCCAGTACTTC. This is translated as CASSLEMSSEETQYF.